The 27 T cell receptor beta chains presented below share a single source sample, sequenced in a study of technical replicates of blood from several donors. Sequencing used immunoSEQ multiplex PCR; TCRdb keeps in-frame clones, though not all of them. The sample shows 80,000 to 100,000 clones, around 96% of them seen only once. Sequenced input: T cells isolated from PBMCs. The source of these receptors is a human donor in good health.

The V and J genes are TRBV2 and TRBJ2-7; 7 bases align to TRBD2. The CDR3 has 14 amino acids. Unmatched junction bases numbered 8, after V lost 5 bases and J lost 4 bases. Germline-derived CDR1 and CDR2 are SNHLY and FYNNEI. CDR3 amino acids: CASSRRDYAYEQYF. The DNA for the CDR3 is TGTGCCAGCAGTCGCCGGGACTACGCGTACGAGCAGTACTTC.

V usage is TRBV5-1 and J usage is TRBJ1-1; 7 nucleotides align to TRBD1. The CDR3 extends over 14 amino acids. Germline values: CDR1 SGHRS, CDR2 YFSETQ. The trim removed 4 bases at V and 1 base at J, leaving 4 bases unmatched. The CDR3 sequence is CASSKGQANTEAFF. For the CDR3, the DNA is TGCGCCAGCAGCAAAGGACAGGCGAACACTGAAGCTTTCTTT.

A single count supports this clone. This chain joins TRBV18 and TRBJ2-7; 10 positions agree with TRBD2. CDR3 size: 17 residues. The J segment lost 4 bases and the V segment lost 2 bases, leaving 11 bases of the junction unmatched. Per germline, CDR1 KGHSH and CDR2 LQKENI. CDR3 protein: CASSPEAQREGPYEQYF. The CDR3 region has the DNA TGTGCCAGCTCACCAGAAGCGCAGCGGGAGGGCCCGTACGAGCAGTACTTC.

V and J are TRBV19 and TRBJ1-1; D possibly corresponds to TRBD1 (6 bases). V lost 5 bases and J lost 8, with 15 bases in between. CDR1 LNHDA and CDR2 SQIVND come from the germline V gene (reference sequence). The CDR3 runs 13 residues. This CDR3 reads CASSVGGAGEAFF. In DNA, the CDR3 is TGTGCCAGTAGTGTGGGGGGGGCCGGAGAAGCTTTCTTT.

The chain uses TRBV10-1 and TRBJ2-5, with 10 bases identical to TRBD2. CDR1 and CDR2 (germline): WNHNN, SYGVQD (reference sequence). V was clipped by 7 bases and J by 3 bases; unmatched bases: 11. The CDR3 consists of 16 residues. CDR3 residues: CASTRTSGLREETQYF. CDR3 DNA: TGCGCCAGCACCCGGACTAGCGGCTTAAGGGAAGAGACCCAGTACTTC.

CDR3 amino acids: CASSRQGVHTF. The DNA for the CDR3 is TGTGCCAGCAGTAGACAGGGGGTACACACCTTC. The gene calls are TRBV6-5 and TRBJ1-2, with 9 positions matching TRBD1. The J segment lost 12 bases and the V segment lost 5 bases, leaving 4 bases of the junction unmatched. Germline loops: CDR1 MNHEY, CDR2 SVGAGI. The CDR3 covers 11 residues.

This clone is a singleton in its sample. V gene TRBV28 combines with J gene TRBJ2-7; D remains ambiguous. The CDR3 spans 12 residues. Looked up from germline, CDR1 is MDHEN and CDR2 is SYDVKM. Between the trimmed V and J ends, which lost 3 bases and 7 bases, there was a span of 10 bases. CDR3 in DNA: TGTGCCAGCAGTTTGGGCATATGGGAGCAGTACTTC. Its translation is CASSLGIWEQYF.

In this sample, this clone turned up once. This chain links TRBV30 with TRBJ2-7, with 12 nucleotides matching TRBD2. Germline CDR1 and CDR2: GTSNPN and SVGIG (reference sequence). The CDR3 covers 15 residues. V gave up 4 bases and J gave up 5 bases; unmatched junction bases: 9. The CDR3 DNA reads TGTGCCTGGAACCCCCGACTAGCGGGAGAAAACGAGCAGTACTTC. Its protein is CAWNPRLAGENEQYF.

In regard to this clone: One end of the junction fails to match germline, which may point to a read error. The chain is built from TRBV7-7 and TRBJ1-1, with D possibly TRBD1 on 6 matching bases. Germline V gene lookup returns CDR1 SSHAT and CDR2 FNYEAQ (reference sequence). CDR3 length: 18 amino acids. The CDR3 nucleotides read TGTGCTAGCAGCCCCCACCCGGCGGGGGGCCTCATGAACACTGAAGCTTTCTTT. Its translation: CASSPHPAGGLMNTEAFF.

The chain uses TRBV19 and TRBJ2-5, with 11 positions matching TRBD2. Germline V gives CDR1 LNHDA, CDR2 SQIVND (reference sequence). The J segment lost 4 bases and the V segment lost 0 bases, leaving 7 bases of the junction unmatched. The CDR3 runs to 17 residues. CDR3 in DNA: TGTGCCAGTAGTATAGATTCTAGCGGGAGGCTGGGAGAGACCCAGTACTTC. Translation gives CASSIDSSGRLGETQYF.

This clone was recorded only once. This chain joins TRBV30 and TRBJ2-5; 7 bases align to TRBD1. Germline loops: CDR1 GTSNPN, CDR2 SVGIG (reference sequence). This CDR3 is 16 amino acids long. J lost 0 bases, V lost 0 bases, and 7 bases had no gene match. CDR3 region: CAWSVRGGDHQETQYF. The CDR3 DNA reads as TGTGCCTGGAGTGTACGAGGGGGCGACCACCAAGAGACCCAGTACTTC. The full variable domain, completed using reference TRBV30 and TRBJ2-5, is SQTIHQWPATLVQPVGSPLSLECTVEGTSNPNLYWYRQAAGRGLQLLFYSVGIGQISSEVPQNLSASRPQDRQFILSSKKLLLSDSGFYLCAWSVRGGDHQETQYFGPGTRLLVL.

The V and J genes are TRBV5-1 and TRBJ1-1, with D maybe TRBD1 (6 bases). The germline V and J ends were trimmed by 6 bases and 2 bases, with 14 bases remaining between them. Germline V gene lookup returns CDR1 SGHRS and CDR2 YFSETQ. This CDR3 is 14 amino acids long. CDR3 sequence reads: CASMGAGQNTEAFF. CDR3 nucleotides: TGCGCCAGCATGGGGGCAGGACAAAACACTGAAGCTTTCTTT.

The genes are TRBV28 and TRBJ2-2; no definite D call. The CDR3 is 13 amino acids. Germline V gene sequence: CDR1 MDHEN, CDR2 SYDVKM. The V end lost 6 bases, the J end lost 5 bases, and 10 bases lay between the germline ends. The CDR3 reads CASRLRETGELFF. In DNA form, the CDR3 reads TGTGCCAGCAGATTACGAGAGACCGGGGAGCTGTTTTTT.

The gene calls are TRBV4-1 and TRBJ1-2; D gene unclear. V gave up 1 base and J gave up 4 bases, with 16 bases separating them. CDR1 is MGHRA and CDR2 is YSYEKL in the germline V gene. CDR3 length: 16 amino acids. CDR3 in amino acids: CASSQVAQEIPYGYTF. For the CDR3, the DNA is TGCGCCAGCAGCCAAGTTGCCCAGGAAATCCCCTATGGCTACACCTTC.

The rearrangement joins TRBV5-4 to TRBJ2-5; possibly TRBD1 for D (6 bases). Germline V lookup: CDR1 SGHNT, CDR2 YYREEE (reference sequence). Trimming took off 4 bases at V and 1 base at J, with 14 bases between the two ends. The CDR3 spans 15 residues. The CDR3 here is CASSPTGRGQETQYF. DNA of the CDR3: TGTGCCAGCAGCCCGACCGGCAGGGGCCAAGAGACCCAGTACTTC.

In its sample, this clone was seen once. The chain recombines TRBV7-8 with TRBJ2-7, with TRBD1 matching 9 bases. There are 16 residues in the CDR3. J was trimmed by 3 bases and V by 1 base; bases with no gene match: 7. Germline CDR1 is SGHVS and CDR2 is FQNEAQ. CDR3 sequence (DNA): TGTGCCAGCAGCTTAGTGGTGAGGGACAGGGACTACGAGCAGTACTTC. Residues: CASSLVVRDRDYEQYF. Complete variable domain (other parts from reference TRBV7-8 and TRBJ2-7): GAGVSQSPRYKVAKRGQDVALRCDPISGHVSLFWYQQALGQGPEFLTYFQNEAQLDKSGLPSDRFFAERPEGSVSTLKIQRTQQEDSAVYLCASSLVVRDRDYEQYFGPGTRLTVT.

The chain is built from TRBV18 and TRBJ2-1, with D possibly being TRBD1 (5 bases). The CDR3 is 14 amino acids. CDR1 is KGHSH and CDR2 is LQKENI in the germline V gene. With 3 bases removed from V and 6 bases from J, the gap between germline ends came to 12 bases. In DNA, the CDR3 is TGTGCCAGCTCACCCGACAGAAATTCCAATGAGCAGTTCTTC. Translation gives CASSPDRNSNEQFF.

This rearrangement joins TRBV25-1 to TRBJ1-2, with 10 bases matching TRBD1. J gave up 8 bases and V 2 bases, and 14 bases lay outside the gene matches. The CDR3 sequence is 17 residues long. Per the germline V gene, CDR1 is MGHDK and CDR2 is SYGVNS. CDR3 DNA: TGTGCCAGCAGTGAACCGAAAGCCGGGACAGGGGTAAGCGGCTACACCTTC. Amino acids: CASSEPKAGTGVSGYTF.

The DNA for the CDR3 is TGTGCCAGCAGCCGTAACACTGAAGCTTTCTTT. The encoded protein is CASSRNTEAFF. The chain has TRBV6-5 and TRBJ1-1; D not certain. The CDR3 has 11 amino acids. Germline CDR1 MNHEY, CDR2 SVGAGI. V lost 6 bases, J lost 2 bases, and 4 bases lay in between.

V usage is TRBV11-3 and J usage is TRBJ2-5; D perhaps matches TRBD1 (6 bases). The ends were cut back, 3 bases at V and 3 bases at J, with 17 bases in the middle. Per the germline V gene, CDR1 is SGHNT and CDR2 is YENEEA. The CDR3 sequence is 16 residues long. The CDR3 DNA sequence: TGTGCCAGCAGCTTTTGGGCCGGGACACCTGAAGAGACCCAGTACTTC. This encodes CASSFWAGTPEETQYF. Drawing the rest from reference TRBV11-3 and TRBJ2-5, the complete variable domain is EAGVVQSPRYKIIEKKQPVAFWCNPISGHNTLYWYLQNLGQGPELLIRYENEEAVDDSQLPKDRFSAERLKGVDSTLKIQPAELGDSAVYLCASSFWAGTPEETQYFGPGTRLLVL.

This clone appeared a single time. The chain uses TRBV29-1 and TRBJ1-2, with 7 bases fitting TRBD1. Germline CDR1 and CDR2: SQVTM and ANQGSEA. The trim removed 6 bases at V and 4 bases at J, leaving 8 bases unmatched. The CDR3 is made up of 13 amino acids. CDR3 DNA: TGCAGCGTCGCCGGGACAGAATTCTATGGCTACACCTTC. This translates into CSVAGTEFYGYTF.

This sequence joins TRBV28 and TRBJ2-7; TRBD1 aligns across 12 bases. This CDR3 has 15 amino acids. In germline, CDR1 is MDHEN, CDR2 SYDVKM. The V and J ends lost 1 base and 5 bases, in that order; junction bases with no gene match: 3. Written as DNA, the CDR3 is TGTGCCAGCAGTTTATCGGGGACAGGGGGCCACGAGCAGTACTTC. It codes for CASSLSGTGGHEQYF.

CDR3 coding DNA: TGTGCCAGCAGCTCTCCAGCGGGAGCGAACACCGGGGAGCTGTTTTTT. This gives the protein CASSSPAGANTGELFF. The chain recombines TRBV7-3 with TRBJ2-2, with 8 bases aligning to TRBD2. V lost 4 bases and J lost 0; bases outside the gene matches: 4. Germline assignment: CDR1 SGHTA and CDR2 FQGTGA. The CDR3 has 16 residues.

The chain recombines TRBV9 with TRBJ2-2; 7 bases fit TRBD2. The CDR3 sequence is 16 residues long. The junction had 7 bases not matched to a gene; V was cut back by 2 bases and J by 3 bases. Germline V gives CDR1 SGDLS, CDR2 YYNGEE. The CDR3 reads CASSVGTSVDTGELFF. The CDR3 coding sequence is TGTGCCAGCAGCGTGGGCACTAGCGTTGACACCGGGGAGCTGTTTTTT.

The chain is built from TRBV7-3 and TRBJ2-1, with TRBD2 identical over 8 bases. The CDR3 has 17 amino acids. The V gene's germline CDR1 is SGHTA and CDR2 FQGTGA. V was clipped by 6 bases and J by 6 bases; unmatched bases: 16. The CDR3 DNA follows: TGTGCCAGCAGTGAACCTTTAGCGGGGAGATCGAGCAATGAGCAGTTCTTC. Its protein product is CASSEPLAGRSSNEQFF.

DNA of the CDR3: TGTGCCAGCAGCCCCTACGGGACAGAAATCTCGACTGAAGCTTTCTTT. It encodes CASSPYGTEISTEAFF. The J gene is TRBJ1-1, the V gene TRBV11-3; 7 nucleotides match TRBD1. This CDR3 region has 16 residues. With V trimmed by 5 bases and J by 5 bases, 14 bases remained unmatched. The germline V gene encodes CDR1 SGHNT and CDR2 YENEEA.

V usage is TRBV7-7 and J usage is TRBJ2-5; weak D call: TRBD2 (6 bases). The CDR3 runs to 14 residues. V shed 4 bases and J shed 3 bases, with 12 bases lying between them. Germline CDR1 reads SSHAT; CDR2 reads FNYEAQ (reference sequence). The CDR3 protein is CASSSRDFKETQYF. The CDR3 DNA is TGTGCCAGCAGCTCCCGGGACTTCAAAGAGACCCAGTACTTC.